This TCR beta chain was obtained from a study of blood T cell repertoires in COVID-19. Libraries were prepared by immunoSEQ multiplex PCR; TCRdb keeps only in-frame clonotypes and omits some of them. The table lists roughly 400,000 clones, 70% to 90% of them singletons. This CDR3 has 17 residues. CDR1 and CDR2 from the germline V gene are LGHDT and YNNKEL (reference sequence). Trimming shortened V by 0 bases and J by 3 bases, and 14 bases separated the two germline ends. The TCR comes from a woman aged 55-69 years with COVID-19, enrolled during active disease. The sequenced material came from peripheral blood. The chain carries TRBV3-1 (or the pseudogene TRBV3-2) and TRBJ1-4; D is undetermined. The DNA for the CDR3 is TGTGCCAGCAGCCAAGATTCCCGGGTCCTGTCTAATGAAAAACTGTTTTTT. This encodes CASSQDSRVLSNEKLFF.